Presented here are 12 T cell receptor beta chains from one specimen sequenced in a study of blood T cell repertoires in COVID-19. Data came from immunoSEQ multiplex PCR; TCRdb stores just in-frame clones and leaves some out. The table has some 140,000 clones, less than 80% seen once; the top ten hold less than 4.5%. Specimen: peripheral blood. The source is a man aged 60 to 75 with acute or convalescent COVID-19.

This chain uses TRBV11-2 with TRBJ1-6; 11 bases line up with TRBD1. Per the germline V gene, CDR1 is SGHAT and CDR2 is FQNNGV. This CDR3 region has 16 residues. V lost 5 bases to trimming and J lost 9 bases; unmatched junction nucleotides: 9. Here the CDR3 DNA reads TGTGCCAGCAGCCCCGAGCCGGACAGGGGGCGTTCACCCCTCCACTTT. As protein: CASSPEPDRGRSPLHF.

V is TRBV19 and J is TRBJ2-3; D is perhaps TRBD2 (6 bases). The CDR3 is 13 residues long. Looked up from germline, CDR1 is LNHDA and CDR2 is SQIVND (reference sequence). The ends were cut back, 5 bases at V and 2 bases at J, with 8 bases in the middle. The CDR3: CASSGTPTDTQYF. In nucleotides, the CDR3 is TGTGCCAGTAGTGGGACTCCCACAGATACGCAGTATTTT.

V and J are TRBV7-6 and TRBJ2-7, with 8 bases fitting TRBD1. Unmatched junction bases numbered 10, after V lost 5 bases and J lost 4 bases. The CDR3 is 15 amino acids. CDR1 is SGHVS and CDR2 is FNYEAQ in the germline V gene. The chain's CDR3 is CASSTTGQGNYEQYF. The CDR3 region has the DNA TGTGCCAGCAGCACCACCGGACAGGGAAATTACGAGCAGTACTTC.

CDR3 in amino acids: CASGPISPGGETQYF. As DNA, the CDR3 is TGTGCCAGCGGCCCGATATCGCCGGGGGGGGAGACCCAGTACTTC. The gene calls are TRBV14 and TRBJ2-5, with TRBD2 matching 8 bases. The CDR3 is 15 residues long. The germline gives CDR1 SGHDN, CDR2 FVKESK. Trimming at V came to 8 bases and at J to 5 bases, leaving 13 bases not matched to a gene.

The chain recombines TRBV2 with TRBJ1-2; 11 nucleotides line up with TRBD1. This CDR3 contains 14 residues. V lost 4 bases to trimming and J lost 7 bases; unmatched junction nucleotides: 5. Germline V gene data show CDR1 as SNHLY and CDR2 as FYNNEI. This CDR3 reads CASSGDRGKGGYTF. Written as DNA, the CDR3 is TGTGCCAGCAGTGGGGACAGGGGGAAAGGTGGCTACACCTTC.

The chain joins TRBV11-2 to TRBJ1-1, with D uncertain. The CDR3 is 15 residues long. The germline V gene has CDR1 SGHAT and CDR2 FQNNGV. V was clipped by 5 bases and J by 0 bases, with 13 bases between them. The CDR3 sequence: CASSPRVAMNTEAFF. CDR3 bases: TGTGCCAGCAGCCCCCGAGTTGCCATGAACACTGAAGCTTTCTTT.

This chain links TRBV7-2 with TRBJ1-2, with D perhaps TRBD1 (5 bases). The CDR3 loop spans 15 amino acids. Trimming took off 5 bases at V and 4 bases at J, with 17 bases between the two ends. Per germline, CDR1 SGHTA and CDR2 FQGNSA. DNA for the CDR3: TGTGCCAGCAGCCTAAGGACATCCTTGCGCTATGGCTACACCTTC. This codes for CASSLRTSLRYGYTF.

This clone has more than one count but fewer than ten. The chain joins TRBV5-4 to TRBJ1-3; 8 positions match TRBD1. V shed 4 bases, J shed 0 bases, and the junction held 6 bases outside the gene matches. The germline gives CDR1 SGHNT, CDR2 YYREEE (reference sequence). CDR3 length equals 16 residues. The DNA for the CDR3 is TGTGCCAGCAGCCGGGACAGGTTGTCCTCTGGAAACACCATATATTTT. It specifies CASSRDRLSSGNTIYF.

V usage is TRBV28 and J usage is TRBJ1-1; D perhaps matches TRBD1 (5 bases). V lost 8 bases and J 0 bases, leaving 10 bases between the germline ends. Germline CDR1 is MDHEN and CDR2 is SYDVKM. CDR3 length: 13 residues. CDR3 nucleotides: TGTGCCAGCGGCCGGGGGATGAACACTGAAGCTTTCTTT. Amino acid sequence: CASGRGMNTEAFF.

The chain joins TRBV6-1 to TRBJ1-2, with a tentative D call TRBD1 (5 bases). CDR1 is MNHNS and CDR2 is SASEGT in the germline V gene. V was shortened by 3 bases and J by 5 bases, with 16 bases between the two germline ends. The CDR3 contains 15 residues. The CDR3 here is CASSEEGRLGYGYTF. The CDR3 nucleotides read TGTGCCAGCAGTGAGGAGGGGCGCTTGGGGTATGGCTACACCTTC.

The sample holds a few counts of this clone. The chain combines TRBV24-1 with TRBJ1-4; D not certain. In germline, CDR1 is KGHDR, CDR2 SFDVKD. This CDR3 is built from 13 residues. The V end was cut by 4 bases, the J end by 5 bases, with 7 bases between. The DNA for the CDR3 is TGTGCCACCAGTGACCGCAGGAATGAAAAACTGTTTTTT. This gives the protein CATSDRRNEKLFF.

This rearrangement joins TRBV10-3 to TRBJ1-2, with D hard to call. Per the germline V gene, CDR1 is ENHRY and CDR2 is SYGVKD. The CDR3 is made up of 16 amino acids. V lost 0 bases and J 4 bases, leaving 15 bases between the germline ends. CDR3 in amino acids: CAISESTGNLGYGYTF. In nucleotides, the CDR3 is TGTGCCATCAGTGAGTCGACGGGTAACCTCGGCTATGGCTACACCTTC.